This TCR beta chain was identified during a study of blood T cell repertoires in COVID-19. Source study methods: Reference gene primer amplification gave nucleated cell count estimates. Assay: immunoSEQ multiplex PCR; the TCRdb copy retains only in-frame clones and omits some. V and J calls plus clone size are reproduced from that table; the DNA served to infer D and trimming. The table includes about 250,000 clones, almost 85% detected once. The CDR3 consists of 16 residues. Per germline, CDR1 MDHEN and CDR2 SYDVKM. The V and J ends lost 8 bases and 3 bases, in that order; junction bases with no gene match: 12.

V usage is TRBV28 and J usage is TRBJ1-4, with 7 bases that match TRBD1. The sample consisted of peripheral blood. The sequence derives from a man aged 50-60 years with active or convalescent COVID-19. The CDR3 region has the DNA TGTGCCAGCCGCCGTCGACAGGGATTCGCTAATGAAAAACTGTTTTTT. Translating gives CASRRRQGFANEKLFF.